The clone carrying this T cell receptor beta chain was seen ten or more times. A much larger clone lies a single base off, so this may be a read error. A single record per CDR3 protein comes from TCRdb applying MiXCR to the multiplex PCR reads. The sample carries about 52,000 distinct CDR3 sequences, roughly two fifths recorded once. The data derive from a study of breast tumors, draining lymph nodes, adjacent tissues. Germline-derived CDR1 and CDR2 are MRHNA and SNTAGT. There are 15 residues in the CDR3. The origin of this receptor is a female donor with breast cancer. Some clones in this sample may be carry-over from other donors' samples. The material sequenced was breast tumor tissue. V is TRBV6-4 and J is TRBJ1-4; TRBD1 matches 7 bases. CDR3 coding DNA: TGTGCCAGCAGTCACTCGGACAGGAAACAGGAAAAACTGTTTTTT. Its protein product is CASSHSDRKQEKLFF.